The next 12 T cell receptor beta chains were all read from a single sample in a study of blood T cell repertoires in COVID-19. Repertoires were generated with immunoSEQ multiplex PCR, while TCRdb's copy carries only in-frame clones and drops some. The sample includes 130,000 or so clones, 80% to 85% of them seen just once. Sequencing used PBMCs or T cells enriched from blood (not recorded which). These receptors were collected from a man aged 25-45 years who had recovered from COVID-19.

The chain employs TRBV6-4 and TRBJ2-7; 9 bases map to TRBD1. Germline CDR1 and CDR2: MRHNA and SNTAGT. V shed 7 bases, J shed 4 bases, and the junction held 11 bases outside the gene matches. The CDR3 has 15 residues. The CDR3 protein is CASTVQGDRVYEQYF. CDR3 coding DNA: TGTGCCAGCACCGTCCAGGGGGACAGGGTATACGAGCAGTACTTC.

The chain uses TRBV11-1 and TRBJ1-4, with D perhaps TRBD1 (5 bases). V dropped 3 bases and J dropped 2 bases, with 10 bases sitting between them. CDR1 is SGHAT, CDR2 FQDESV, per germline (reference sequence). This CDR3 spans 15 amino acids. As DNA, the CDR3 is TGTGCCAGCAGCTTCGACGGGGGTACTAATGAAAAACTGTTTTTT. It is translated as CASSFDGGTNEKLFF.

The chain has TRBV7-9 and TRBJ1-3, with 7 bases that match TRBD1. This CDR3 contains 16 residues. In germline, CDR1 is SEHNR, CDR2 FQNEAQ (reference sequence). V lost 5 bases, J lost 4 bases, and 11 bases stayed unmatched. CDR3 coding DNA: TGTGCCAGCAGCGACAGGGTTGGCGTGGGGGGAAACACCATATATTTT. This sequence encodes CASSDRVGVGGNTIYF.

The J gene is TRBJ1-2, the V gene TRBV7-3; 7 bases line up with TRBD1. Germline values: CDR1 SGHTA, CDR2 FQGTGA. The CDR3 has 17 amino acids. Germline trimming cut 2 bases from V and 3 bases from J; bases unmatched to any gene: 12. Written as DNA, the CDR3 is TGTGCCAGCAGCTTAGGAACCGGGACAGAGCCCGACTATGGCTACACCTTC. Protein: CASSLGTGTEPDYGYTF.

The chain uses TRBV9 and TRBJ1-2; TRBD1 matches at 8 bases. CDR1 and CDR2 (germline): SGDLS, YYNGEE. This CDR3 has 15 amino acids. Unmatched junction bases numbered 13, after V lost 4 bases and J lost 8 bases. The DNA for the CDR3 is TGTGCCAGCAGCATTATTACAGGGGGTGGAAGGGGCTACACCTTC. It yields the protein CASSIITGGGRGYTF. The variable domain in full, completed from reference TRBV9 and TRBJ1-2, reads DSGVTQTPKHLITATGQRVTLRCSPRSGDLSVYWYQQSLDQGLQFLIQYYNGEERAKGNILERFSAQQFPDLHSELNLSSLELGDSALYFCASSIITGGGRGYTFGSGTRLTVV.

V and J are TRBV9 and TRBJ1-2; D gene ambiguous. The germline V gene encodes CDR1 SGDLS and CDR2 YYNGEE. This CDR3 contains 13 residues. Trimming removed 4 bases at V and 3 bases at J, with 10 bases between. CDR3 bases: TGTGCCAGCAGCCCAACCGCAGACTATGGCTACACCTTC. Translated, it gives CASSPTADYGYTF.

The rearrangement uses TRBV2 and TRBJ2-1; maybe TRBD1 (6 bases). With 2 bases removed from V and 4 bases from J, the gap between germline ends came to 12 bases. Looked up from germline, CDR1 is SNHLY and CDR2 is FYNNEI. The CDR3 is made up of 15 amino acids. CDR3 nucleotide sequence: TGTGCCAGCAGTGAACTTGGGACAACATACAATGAGCAGTTCTTC. Protein: CASSELGTTYNEQFF. Filled out from reference TRBV2 and TRBJ2-1, the complete variable domain reads EPEVTQTPSHQVTQMGQEVILRCVPISNHLYFYWYRQILGQKVEFLVSFYNNEISEKSEIFDDQFSVERPDGSNFTLKIRSTKLEDSAMYFCASSELGTTYNEQFFGPGTRLTVL.

The V gene is TRBV19, the J gene TRBJ1-1, with unresolved D. The CDR3 extends over 16 amino acids. Germline CDR1 LNHDA, CDR2 SQIVND (reference sequence). The V gene lost 3 bases and the J gene lost 2 bases, with 16 bases spanning the gap. The CDR3 sequence: CASSIIPRAGNTEAFF. In nucleotides, the CDR3 is TGTGCCAGTAGTATTATCCCTAGGGCGGGAAACACTGAAGCTTTCTTT. The variable domain in full, completed from reference TRBV19 and TRBJ1-1, reads DGGITQSPKYLFRKEGQNVTLSCEQNLNHDAMYWYRQDPGQGLRLIYYSQIVNDFQKGDIAEGYSVSREKKESFPLTVTSAQKNPTAFYLCASSIIPRAGNTEAFFGQGTRLTVV.

This chain links TRBV15 with TRBJ2-3; the D gene is possibly TRBD2 (5 bases). CDR3 length: 17 residues. The V gene's germline CDR1 is LNHNV and CDR2 YYDKDF (reference sequence). Trimming removed 1 base from V and 3 bases from J, with 17 bases in between. The CDR3 region has the DNA TGTGCCACCAGCAGAGTACTGGGCGGATCGGGGACAGATACGCAGTATTTT. Translated, it gives CATSRVLGGSGTDTQYF.

This clone was counted only a few times. J is TRBJ2-3 and V is TRBV7-2, with TRBD2 identical over 7 bases. Trimming at V came to 5 bases and at J to 0 bases, leaving 8 bases not matched to a gene. The CDR3 is made up of 16 amino acids. Germline V CDR1 and CDR2: SGHTA, FQGNSA. For the CDR3, the DNA is TGTGCCAGCAGCCCGGAAGGCGGGAGAAGCACAGATACGCAGTATTTT. This translates into CASSPEGGRSTDTQYF.

The chain is built from TRBV10-1 and TRBJ2-7; TRBD1 agrees at 11 bases. The CDR3 contains 15 residues. CDR1 and CDR2 from the germline V gene are WNHNN and SYGVQD (reference sequence). Trimming removed 6 bases from V and 4 bases from J; junction bases left unmatched: 8. Written as DNA, the CDR3 is TGCGCCAGCAGCCGCGGACAGGGGGCTAGTTACGAGCAGTACTTC. Residues: CASSRGQGASYEQYF.

The gene calls are TRBV7-9 and TRBJ2-5; TRBD1 matches at 11 bases. This CDR3 comprises 17 residues. Germline V lookup: CDR1 SEHNR, CDR2 FQNEAQ (reference sequence). With 5 bases clipped from V and 4 bases from J, the junction kept 12 bases outside the gene matches. The CDR3 sequence is CASSPSRDRGYSETQYF. The CDR3 DNA follows: TGTGCCAGCAGCCCCTCCCGGGACAGGGGGTATTCAGAGACCCAGTACTTC.